Listed below are T cell receptor beta chains from one sample, sequenced in a study of blood T cells in healthy people across ages. Via MiXCR, TCRdb re-called the 5' RACE reads, giving one row per CDR3 protein. The sample shows over 600,000 distinct CDR3 sequences, less than 45% of them seen only once. Sequencing was carried out using blood. These receptor sequences come from an elderly man in good health. Both conserved end residues are part of each CDR3. The D gene is left open where the match is weak. Clone size is given for some rows only: seen once, a few or many times, or a class if the clone is expanded.

TRBJ2-5	TRBD2	TRBV6-5	few	CASSGVAGGRETQYF	TGTGCCAGCAGCGGGGTAGCGGGAGGTCGAGAGACCCAGTACTTC
TRBJ2-3	.	TRBV15	many	CATSRAGLRGDTQYF	TGTGCCACCAGCAGAGCGGGGCTCCGTGGGGATACGCAGTATTTT
TRBJ2-3	TRBD1	TRBV9	.	CASSAGQGGNTQYF	TGTGCCAGCAGCGCTGGACAGGGAGGTAATACGCAGTATTTT
TRBJ1-1	.	TRBV7-2	.	CASSLGGGVGGNTEAFF	TGTGCCAGCAGCCTAGGAGGGGGGGTGGGGGGAAACACTGAAGCTTTCTTT
TRBJ2-5	TRBD1	TRBV6-2/TRBV6-3	.	CASSWGQGKETQYF	TGTGCCAGCAGTTGGGGACAGGGGAAGGAGACCCAGTACTTC
TRBJ1-6	.	TRBV27	.	CASRVLSDYNSPLHF	TGTGCCAGCAGGGTATTATCGGATTATAATTCACCCCTCCACTTT
TRBJ2-3	TRBD2	TRBV29-1	.	CSVSGRAGVDTQYF	TGCAGCGTTTCCGGACGAGCGGGAGTTGATACGCAGTATTTT
TRBJ2-3	.	TRBV20-1	many	CSGLPLATDTQYF	TGCAGTGGACTCCCCCTGGCAACAGATACGCAGTATTTT
TRBJ2-4	.	TRBV18	.	CASSPPEVAKNIQYF	TGTGCCAGCTCACCACCAGAAGTAGCCAAAAACATTCAGTACTTC
TRBJ2-7	.	TRBV19	.	CASSMMADSYEQYF	TGTGCCAGTAGTATGATGGCGGACTCCTACGAGCAGTACTTC
TRBJ1-5	TRBD1	TRBV4-3	.	CASSLGTGSRNQPQHF	TGCGCCAGCAGCCTGGGGACAGGGTCGCGCAATCAGCCCCAGCATTTT
TRBJ2-1	.	TRBV12-3/TRBV12-4	few	CASSLMGGNNEQFF	TGTGCCAGCAGTTTGATGGGCGGGAACAATGAGCAGTTCTTC
TRBJ2-1	TRBD2	TRBV24-1	.	CATSDSAREGSNEQFF	TGTGCCACCAGTGATTCCGCGCGGGAGGGAAGTAATGAGCAGTTCTTC
TRBJ1-5	.	TRBV7-2	few	CASSLAPNQPQHF	TGTGCCAGCAGCTTAGCGCCAAATCAGCCCCAGCATTTT
TRBJ2-5	.	TRBV29-1	.	CSVRRGQETQYF	TGCAGCGTCAGGCGGGGCCAAGAGACCCAGTACTTC
TRBJ2-1	.	TRBV29-1	.	CSVEGRSGWDNEQFF	TGCAGCGTTGAAGGCAGGTCAGGGTGGGACAATGAGCAGTTCTTC
TRBJ2-5	TRBD2	TRBV27	.	CASSSPAGEQETQYF	TGTGCCAGCAGTTCGCCAGCGGGAGAGCAAGAGACCCAGTACTTC
TRBJ1-6	TRBD1	TRBV20-1	few	CSALQGQSSSPLHF	TGCAGTGCCCTACAGGGGCAAAGCTCTTCACCCCTCCACTTT
TRBJ1-1	.	TRBV20-1	few	CSASKQGFEAFF	TGCAGTGCTAGTAAACAGGGCTTCGAAGCTTTCTTT
TRBJ2-7	TRBD2	TRBV27	.	CATKNSGGGSYEQYF	TGTGCCACCAAGAACAGTGGCGGGGGATCCTACGAGCAGTACTTC
TRBJ2-4	.	TRBV5-1	few	CASSWSRNAKNIQYF	TGCGCCAGCAGCTGGTCCCGTAACGCCAAAAACATTCAGTACTTC
TRBJ2-7	.	TRBV7-2	many	CASSFPGTRAGQYF	TGTGCCAGCAGCTTCCCCGGGACACGGGCAGGGCAGTACTTC
TRBJ1-1	TRBD1	TRBV5-1	few	CASSLDWTGNTEAFF	TGCGCCAGCAGCTTGGATTGGACAGGAAACACTGAAGCTTTCTTT
TRBJ2-1	.	TRBV11-2	.	CASSTQTPLGQFF	TGTGCCAGCAGTACGCAAACCCCACTGGGGCAGTTCTTC
TRBJ1-1	.	TRBV4-2	many	CASSQDRARGEAFF	TGTGCCAGCAGCCAAGACAGGGCTCGGGGTGAAGCTTTCTTT
TRBJ1-1	.	TRBV29-1	.	CSVEYVGAGGTEAFF	TGCAGCGTTGAATATGTCGGGGCGGGTGGGACTGAAGCTTTCTTT
TRBJ1-2	.	TRBV6-2/TRBV6-3	.	CASSYGTFEGYGYTF	TGTGCCAGCAGTTACGGGACCTTCGAGGGCTATGGCTACACCTTC
TRBJ2-1	TRBD2	TRBV14	.	CASSQLAGVFSSYNEQFF	TGTGCCAGCAGCCAACTAGCGGGAGTATTTAGCTCCTACAATGAGCAGTTCTTC
TRBJ2-6	TRBD1	TRBV2	few	CASSFDRAGANVLTF	TGTGCCAGCAGTTTCGACAGGGCTGGGGCCAACGTCCTGACTTTC
TRBJ2-3	.	TRBV5-1	.	CASSGARVDTQYF	TGCGCCAGCAGCGGGGCAAGGGTGGATACGCAGTATTTT
TRBJ2-7	.	TRBV9	many	CASSVGSGGNYEQYF	TGTGCCAGCAGCGTAGGGTCAGGGGGGAACTACGAGCAGTACTTC
TRBJ2-5	.	TRBV12-5	few	CASGLVGGETQYF	TGTGCTAGTGGTTTGGTGGGAGGAGAGACCCAGTACTTC
TRBJ2-5	.	TRBV20-1	few	CSARKDSRETQYF	TGCAGTGCTAGAAAGGACAGTAGGGAGACCCAGTACTTC
TRBJ2-7	.	TRBV7-6	.	CASSSSGISSGEQYF	TGTGCCAGCAGCTCATCCGGGATCTCATCAGGCGAGCAGTACTTC
TRBJ2-3	.	TRBV7-2	many	CASSLAFHKATDTQYF	TGTGCCAGCAGCTTAGCGTTCCACAAGGCCACAGATACGCAGTATTTT
TRBJ2-1	.	TRBV27	once	CAGSQQGWDEQFF	TGTGCCGGCAGTCAACAGGGTTGGGATGAGCAGTTCTTC
TRBJ2-5	.	TRBV20-1	.	CSARRGTQYF	TGCAGTGCTAGACGGGGGACCCAGTACTTC
TRBJ1-5	.	TRBV20-1	.	CSASGGRGRNQPQHF	TGCAGTGCTAGCGGAGGGAGAGGGCGCAATCAGCCCCAGCATTTT
TRBJ2-5	TRBD2	TRBV3-1	few	CASSQDLAGYDEQYF	TGTGCCAGCAGCCAAGACCTAGCGGGGTATGATGAGCAGTACTTC
TRBJ2-4	TRBD1	TRBV6-5	.	CASSLDRALREQYF	TGTGCCAGCAGCCTAGACAGGGCCCTACGTGAGCAGTACTTC
TRBJ2-4	TRBD2	TRBV6-2/TRBV6-3	few	CASSYSVAGGPHGEQYF	TGTGCCAGCAGTTACTCAGTAGCGGGAGGGCCCCATGGAGAGCAGTACTTC
TRBJ1-6	TRBD1	TRBV6-2/TRBV6-3	.	CASSGQGESPLHF	TGTGCCAGCAGTGGACAGGGGGAATCACCCCTCCACTTT
TRBJ2-2	TRBD2	TRBV7-2	many	CASSLPGLAWAGELFF	TGTGCCAGCAGCTTACCCGGACTAGCATGGGCCGGGGAGCTGTTTTTT
TRBJ2-3	.	TRBV20-1	.	CSAVGQGGTDTQYF	TGCAGTGCCGTTGGACAGGGAGGGACAGATACGCAGTATTTT
TRBJ2-7	.	TRBV24-1	.	CATSPRAGQPSYEQYF	TGTGCCACCAGTCCGCGAGCGGGACAGCCCTCCTACGAGCAGTACTTC
TRBJ2-5	.	TRBV9	many	CASSPQRWYGQGQETQYF	TGTGCCAGCAGCCCTCAAAGATGGTATGGGCAGGGGCAGGAGACCCAGTACTTC
TRBJ2-7	TRBD1	TRBV7-9	.	CASSGQGAGYEQYF	TGTGCCAGCAGTGGACAGGGAGCTGGGTACGAGCAGTACTTC
TRBJ2-5	.	TRBV5-1	.	CASSPLVGPQETQYF	TGCGCCAGCAGCCCTCTCGTCGGACCGCAAGAGACCCAGTACTTC
TRBJ2-1	.	TRBV16	.	CASSPQMAGNNEQFF	TGTGCCAGCAGCCCCCAAATGGCGGGGAACAATGAGCAGTTCTTC
TRBJ2-3	TRBD1	TRBV12-3/TRBV12-4	many	CASRSGTGTDTQYF	TGTGCCAGCAGGTCCGGGACAGGCACAGATACGCAGTATTTT
TRBJ2-5	.	TRBV4-2	.	CASSQDMEAGTQYF	TGTGCCAGCAGCCAAGATATGGAAGCAGGGACCCAGTACTTC
TRBJ1-6	.	TRBV7-2	.	CASSPDRRGNSPLHF	TGTGCCAGCAGCCCCGACAGGCGGGGTAATTCACCCCTCCACTTT
TRBJ2-3	.	TRBV9	few	CASSVYLDTQYF	TGTGCCAGCAGCGTTTATCTGGATACGCAGTATTTT
TRBJ2-7	.	TRBV6-5	.	CASHGGGGEQYF	TGTGCCAGTCATGGGGGGGGCGGCGAGCAGTACTTC
TRBJ1-1	.	TRBV6-6	few	CASAYMNTEAFF	TGTGCCAGCGCTTACATGAACACTGAAGCTTTCTTT